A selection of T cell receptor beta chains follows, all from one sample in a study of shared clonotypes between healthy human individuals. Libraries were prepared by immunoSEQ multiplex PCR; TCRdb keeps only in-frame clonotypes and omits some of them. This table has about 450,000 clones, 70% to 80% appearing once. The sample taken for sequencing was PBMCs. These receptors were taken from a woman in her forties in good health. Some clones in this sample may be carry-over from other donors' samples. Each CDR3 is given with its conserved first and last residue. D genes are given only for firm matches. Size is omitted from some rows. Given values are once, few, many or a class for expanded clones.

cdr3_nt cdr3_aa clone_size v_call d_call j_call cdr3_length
TGTGCCAGCAGTAGTAAGCGGGGGCGAATAGGAGACGGCTACACCTTC CASSSKRGRIGDGYTF NA TRBV28 NA TRBJ1-2 16
TGTGCCAGCAGCTCCCGAGGCCAAGGGGGTCATGAAAAACTGTTTTTT CASSSRGQGGHEKLFF NA TRBV5-5 NA TRBJ1-4 16
TGTGCCAGCAGCCAAACGGACAGGGATGCCGGGGAGCTGTTTTTT CASSQTDRDAGELFF once TRBV5-6 TRBD1 TRBJ2-2 15
TGTGCCAGCAGCTTAGGTGCGGGAGCCTACAATGAGCAGTTCTTC CASSLGAGAYNEQFF NA TRBV7-9 TRBD2 TRBJ2-1 15
TGTGCCAGCAGCGTAGTGGGGACAAACACCGGGGAGCTGTTTTTT CASSVVGTNTGELFF NA TRBV9 NA TRBJ2-2 15
TGCAGTGCTAGCAAAGGGCCTGAGCAGTTCTTC CSASKGPEQFF NA TRBV20-1 NA TRBJ2-1 11
TGCGCCAGCAGCCCCCGGCAGGGGACTTTTGGTGAGCAGTTCTTC CASSPRQGTFGEQFF NA TRBV4-3 NA TRBJ2-1 15
TGTGCCAGCAGTGGAGGCGGAGGGACCATCTACGAGCAGTACTTC CASSGGGGTIYEQYF NA TRBV2 NA TRBJ2-7 15
TGTGCCAGTAGTATAGGCCTAGCGTCCCCCAATGAGCAGTTCTTC CASSIGLASPNEQFF NA TRBV19 NA TRBJ2-1 15
TGTGCCACCAGCAGGCGCCGAGAGGGGAATGAGCAGTTCTTC CATSRRREGNEQFF NA TRBV15 NA TRBJ2-1 14
TGTGCCAGCCGCCGGGACCGAAGAACCTACGAGCAGTACTTC CASRRDRRTYEQYF NA TRBV11-1 NA TRBJ2-7 14
TGTGCCAGCAGATTCACCGACCGAGGTAAGACTGAAGCTTTCTTT CASRFTDRGKTEAFF NA TRBV28 NA TRBJ1-1 15
TGTGCCAGCAGTTTAACCCTGGGGACAGGGGGGGCAGAGACCCAGTACTTC CASSLTLGTGGAETQYF NA TRBV28 TRBD1 TRBJ2-5 17
TGTGCCAGCAGTTCTCCTAGCGGGAGCACAGATACGCAGTATTTT CASSSPSGSTDTQYF NA TRBV6-5 TRBD2 TRBJ2-3 15
TGTGCCAGCTCACCGGGGGACAGCCAAGAGACCCAGTACTTC CASSPGDSQETQYF NA TRBV18 TRBD1 TRBJ2-5 14
TGTGCCACCAGCAGAAACAGGGAAATGGCTGAAGCTTTCTTT CATSRNREMAEAFF few TRBV15 NA TRBJ1-1 14
TGTGCCAGCAGCTTTGGTAGCGGGAGGGCGGAGACCCAGTACTTC CASSFGSGRAETQYF NA TRBV7-9 TRBD2 TRBJ2-5 15
TGTGCCAGCAGTGAAAGAACAGAGAATCAGCCCCAGCATTTT CASSERTENQPQHF NA TRBV2 NA TRBJ1-5 14
TGTGCCAGCAGCTCGACTCGGGCTACCTCCTACGAGCAGTACTTC CASSSTRATSYEQYF NA TRBV5-4 NA TRBJ2-7 15
TGCGCCAGCAGCCAAGTTCTAGCGGGCACAGATACGCAGTATTTT CASSQVLAGTDTQYF once TRBV4-3 TRBD2 TRBJ2-3 15
TGTGCCAGCTCTCAGGACAGCTACGAGCAGTACTTC CASSQDSYEQYF NA TRBV18 NA TRBJ2-7 12
TGCGCCAGCAGCTTGAGTTTACGAGATAATTCACCCCTCCACTTT CASSLSLRDNSPLHF NA TRBV5-1 NA TRBJ1-6 15
TGTGCCAGCAGTCACAGCTGGGGCGCCGGGGACAATGAGCAGTTCTTC CASSHSWGAGDNEQFF NA TRBV13 NA TRBJ2-1 16
TGTGCCAGCACCCCGCTAGCGGGAGATCGAGAGACCCAGTACTTC CASTPLAGDRETQYF few TRBV6-1 TRBD2 TRBJ2-5 15
TGTGCCAGCAGCTTAGGGACTAGCGGGAGAAATGGAACCGGGGAGCTGTTTTTT CASSLGTSGRNGTGELFF few TRBV11-2 TRBD2 TRBJ2-2 18
TGTGCCAGCAGTTTATCCACAGTGCGATACCAACGGTCTTACTTC CASSLSTVRYQRSYF NA TRBV27 NA TRBJ2-5 15
TGCGCCAGCAGTCAATCATTGGGGGTCAGCCTGAAGAACACTGAAGCTTTCTTT CASSQSLGVSLKNTEAFF NA TRBV23-1 NA TRBJ1-1 18
TGCGCCAGCAGCCAAGATCCAGGTACTAGCGGTGGCTACACCTTC CASSQDPGTSGGYTF NA TRBV4-1 NA TRBJ1-2 15
TGTGCCAGTAGCCTAGCGGGAGTGCGAGATACGCAGTATTTT CASSLAGVRDTQYF NA TRBV19 TRBD2 TRBJ2-3 14
TGTGCCAGCCCCCCTGCAGGGGATGTCAATCAGCCCCAGCATTTT CASPPAGDVNQPQHF NA TRBV28 NA TRBJ1-5 15
TGTGCCAGCAGCTTAGGACTAGAAGGCGAGCAGTACTTC CASSLGLEGEQYF NA TRBV7-9 NA TRBJ2-7 13
TGTGCCAGCAGCTTGGACCAGCGGGGGAGCACAGATACGCAGTATTTT CASSLDQRGSTDTQYF NA TRBV5-4 TRBD2 TRBJ2-3 16
TGTGCCAGCAGCCCACAACTAGCGGGAGTCTACGAGCAGTACTTC CASSPQLAGVYEQYF NA TRBV27 TRBD2 TRBJ2-7 15
TGTGCCTTAACAGGGGGCGCGGGCGCACCCCTCCACTTT CALTGGAGAPLHF NA TRBV30 TRBD1 TRBJ1-6 13